This T cell receptor (beta chain) was retrieved from a study of blood T cell repertoires in COVID-19. Across the study: The study drew acute and convalescent COVID-19 samples from the United States, Italy and Spain. PBMCs, B-cell-depleted T cells, or T cells were the source of the cDNA or gDNA that made up the material.

Per the original methods: Nucleated cell number was recorded as an estimate derived from reference gene primer amplification. The assay was immunoSEQ multiplex PCR, and TCRdb's table has in-frame clones only and misses some. That table is the source of V, J and clone size, and D and trimming were worked out from the DNA. The table records about 310,000 clones, more than 70% of them present only once. The sample consisted of peripheral blood. The sequence derives from a woman aged 45-60 years who had recovered from COVID-19.

CDR3 protein: CASSDDSMNTEAFF. CDR3 bases: TGTGCCAGCAGTGATGACAGCATGAACACTGAAGCTTTCTTT. The chain joins TRBV6-1 to TRBJ1-1; D is perhaps TRBD1 (5 bases). Germline CDR1 and CDR2: MNHNS and SASEGT. The germline V and J ends were trimmed by 3 bases and 0 bases, with 8 bases remaining between them. The CDR3 sequence is 14 residues long.